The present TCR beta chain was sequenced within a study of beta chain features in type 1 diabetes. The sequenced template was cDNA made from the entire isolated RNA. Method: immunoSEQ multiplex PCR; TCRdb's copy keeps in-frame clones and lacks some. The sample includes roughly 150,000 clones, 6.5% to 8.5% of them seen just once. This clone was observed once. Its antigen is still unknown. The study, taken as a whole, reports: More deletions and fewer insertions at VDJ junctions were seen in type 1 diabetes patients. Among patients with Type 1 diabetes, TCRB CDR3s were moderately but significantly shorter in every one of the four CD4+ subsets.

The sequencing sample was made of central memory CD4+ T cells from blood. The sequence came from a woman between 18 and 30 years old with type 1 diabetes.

The CDR3 sequence is CASSYSLQGAGEQYF. Written as DNA, the CDR3 is TGTGCCAGCAGTTACTCGCTCCAGGGGGCGGGAGAGCAGTACTTC. The chain recombines TRBV6-6 with TRBJ2-7, with 8 bases fitting TRBD1. V shed 0 bases, J shed 7 bases, and the junction held 8 bases outside the gene matches. The CDR3 has 15 amino acids. Germline lookup yields CDR1 MNHNY and CDR2 SVGAGI (reference sequence).